This T cell receptor (beta chain) was recovered during a study of T cell responses to AZD1222 COVID-19 vaccine (dated by TCRdb to the early 2020s). Background on the whole study: TCR sequencing was performed for about 240 trial participants, of whom 200 to 210 were given two doses of AZD1222 and roughly 25 were given two doses of MenACWY control vaccine. Enrollment into the trials was organized by age into subgroups of 18-55, 56-69 and 70-plus years, and those subgroups contained around 150, 28 and 57 TCR-sequenced participants, respectively. What the study reported, not specific to this receptor: Because no samples from the day 14 peak response were available, repertoires could be characterized only after the peak T cell response. Reportedly, close to half of the unique spike-specific TCRs recognized epitopes lying outside the regions that are mutated in the B.1.351 and B.1.1.7 variants. The 56-69-year group was small, and its depth increase did not reach significance, likely because of low power. Conclusions about previously exposed vaccinees were limited because only six or seven AZD1222 recipients were SARS-CoV-2 seropositive at baseline. Participants were mostly white British and included more females than males, and it was suggested by the authors that clonal diversity may have been underestimated. A significant rise in spike-specific TCR breadth and depth was observed after two AZD1222 doses relative to day 0 and relative to MenACWY recipients. The vaccine-associated CD4 TCRs covered the entire spike protein, and the dominant responses fell in regions 160-218 and 743-854.

Concerning this clone: Its antigen has not been determined. It has no much larger one-base neighbor in the sample; base qualities were not kept.

Per the publication, the time point label means: about 28 days (+/-7) after the second vaccine dose. AZD1222 recipients given second doses at about 4 weeks or at about 12 weeks were pooled, since spike-specific TCR depth and breadth were not found to differ between the two schedules. Vaccinee samples came from UK trials COV001 and COV002, including a single-blind randomized controlled phase 2/3 trial of AZD1222 (ChAdOx1 nCoV-19) in healthy adults. For TCRbeta chain sequencing, PBMC samples from trial participants were taken at day 0 and at day 28 after the second dose. The CDR3 regions of human TCRbeta chains were analyzed by immunosequencing. As for the authors' bioinformatics: TCRs in the repertoires were matched against a reference library of SARS-CoV-2-specific TCRs that had been generated with the MIRA antigen-specificity platform. Breadth meant the fraction of unique TCRs that were SARS-CoV-2-associated, whereas depth meant the fraction of total T cells that were SARS-CoV-2-associated. Using the MIRA data, every spike-specific TCR was mapped to the spike region that the TCR reacted to and assigned to either a CD4 or a CD8 class. Log10-transformed breadth and depth values were compared by one-way ANOVA with Sidak's multiple comparisons tests. Sourced from immuneACCESS, this table was stored by TCRdb with only in-frame sequences that have V and J called. A share of the clones is absent; for the studies checked, an unresolved V gene accounts for under half, and the remainder has no known explanation. V and J calls and clone size follow that table, whereas D and trimming were derived from the DNA. Present in this sample are over 85,000 clones, about nine tenths of which were seen just once. About 2.6% of the sample lies in the top ten.

This clonotype was sampled from an adult who received the AZD1222 COVID-19 vaccine. This specimen consisted of peripheral blood, obtained 28 days after the second AZD1222 dose.

The DNA sequence is as follows: TGTGCCAGCAGCCCTGCGGGGACGGTCAATCAGCCCCAGCATTTT. Protein translation: CASSPAGTVNQPQHF. The V and J segments used are TRBV11-2 and TRBJ1-5; the D region possibly corresponds to TRBD1 (5 bases align). A distance of 14 bases separates the germline ends of V and J, which lose 5 bases and 3 bases respectively. The CDR3 covers 15 residues, taking in both the cysteine and the phenylalanine. Only CDR3 DNA is held: 45 bases, read in frame from base 1. The germline V gene provides CDR1 SGHAT and CDR2 FQNNGV.